The present entry profiles one TCR beta chain with its context. PCR amplification relied on 60 Vbeta primers (plus 13 Jbeta primers). The assay was immunoSEQ multiplex PCR, and TCRdb's table has in-frame clones only and misses some. The table shows 150,000 to 180,000 clones, with about 83% occurring only once. This record belongs to a study of cytomegalovirus exposure and HLA in healthy donors. J was trimmed by 2 bases and V by 4 bases; bases with no gene match: 8. Germline loops: CDR1 SGHNT, CDR2 YYREEE (reference sequence). The CDR3 is 16 amino acids. Source material: PBMCs. The receptor was isolated from a woman aged 40 to 50 in good health and CMV-seronegative. The chain recombines TRBV5-4 with TRBJ2-7; 11 nucleotides line up with TRBD2. CDR3 amino acids: CASSTVAGGGPYEQYF. The CDR3 bases are TGTGCCAGCAGCACCGTAGCGGGAGGGGGTCCCTACGAGCAGTACTTC.